This TCR beta chain was sequenced in a study of glioma-infiltrating T cells (dated by TCRdb to 2016 to 2017). General notes on the study: Glioma tissue, non-neoplastic brain tissue and matched peripheral blood mononuclear cells were used as sources from which TCR alpha- and beta-chain repertoires were sequenced. To gauge divergence between tissue and blood T-cell populations, every tissue-infiltrating repertoire was compared against the peripheral blood repertoire from the same patient. The paired cohort was made up of three low-grade glioma patients, fewer than 10 primary glioblastoma patients and three non-glioma patients who contributed non-neoplastic brain tissue.

This clonotype was found many times. It lacks a known antigen. No clone much larger than this one lies a single base away; base qualities are absent. What the authors observed across the whole study: Group comparisons rested on small numbers: three non-neoplastic, three low-grade glioma and eight glioblastoma patients. VJ-independent divergence between tissue and blood was found to be below expectation in non-neoplastic patients but above expectation in all gliomas, particularly low-grade gliomas. Very few CDR3 sequences were shared between tissue and blood, attributed to high CDR3 diversity and limited sampling.

TCR alpha and beta CDR3 regions were amplified with the iRepertoire nested amplicon-rescue multiplex PCR (arm-PCR) platform from RNA. The input for one-step reverse transcription and amplification was about 95-450 ng of tissue mRNA or PBMC total RNA. Following bead purification, Illumina adapters were added through a secondary multiplex PCR, and the libraries were then gel-purified between 200 and 400 bp. Demultiplexing relied on internal 6-nucleotide barcodes carried by the libraries. Libraries were sequenced on an Illumina MiSeq with 2x220 or 2x250 nucleotide paired-end reads. As for the original processing: FLASH 1.2.11 was used to merge paired reads, and BWA-MEM then aligned the reads to the GRCh37 human genome before TRA and TRB reads were extracted. V and J assignment used an IMGT-derived reference of cassette sequences and CDR3 motifs that included pseudogenes. Reads were translated in three frames, and productive CDR3s were defined by a C…FGXG motif without stop codons. A clonotype was defined as a unique combination of a V-J cassette pair and a CDR3 amino acid sequence. Reads were filtered by Hamming distance, with the threshold set by the sequence error rate of each sample in mapped regions. The public reads were run again by TCRdb, first through fastp at Q25 and then through MiXCR, and only productive beta chains were kept. Rows with one shared CDR3 protein collapse into an entry with the most common genes and DNA. The V and J calls come from TCRdb's annotation, not from the publication. In all, the sample holds approximately 120,000 distinct CDR3 sequences, and 23% of those were seen once. The ten largest clonotypes hold approximately 14% of the sample.

CDR1 and CDR2 (MNHNS, SASEGT) derive from the germline V gene. Including cysteine and phenylalanine, the CDR3 has 16 amino acids. Only the CDR3 DNA stays, 48 bases, in frame from base 1. Trimming leaves V shorter by 4 bases and J shorter by 7 bases, with the junction holding 11 bases beyond the gene matches. The chain is assembled from TRBV6-1 and TRBJ2-1, with 9 bases in between that match TRBD2. Sequencing was done on a sample of glioma tissue, nonneoplastic brain tissue, or PBMCs (not recorded which). The clonotype originates from a human donor with low-grade glioma or glioblastoma, undergoing nonglioma brain surgery, or in good health (not recorded which). This receptor has the CDR3 CASSGLREGIRNEQFF. In nucleotide form, the sequence is TGTGCCAGCAGTGGACTGCGGGAGGGCATAAGGAATGAGCAGTTCTTC.